This T cell receptor (beta chain) was recorded in a study of graft-versus-host responses after intestinal transplantation. Study in general: Recipients had transplants, and these were multivisceral, liver-intestinal, or isolated intestinal. Study-level results: Some GvH clones appeared in ileal mucosa or blood before recipient bone marrow.

Germline CDR1 reads SGHRS; CDR2 reads YFSETQ. This CDR3 spans 15 amino acids. The V segment lost 4 bases and the J segment 0 bases; nucleotides outside the gene matches: 7. Details on this clone: What it binds is unknown.

TCRdb keeps only in-frame clones here, not all; method: immunoSEQ multiplex PCR. The table has fewer than 90,000 clones, 94% seen once. This TCR was sampled from a human donor who was the organ donor for an intestinal transplant. The chain has TRBV5-1 and TRBJ2-7; 7 nucleotides agree with TRBD1. The sequencing here drew on unstimulated CD4+ T cells sorted from spleen or lymph node cells, taken before transplant. CDR3 loop: CASSVGQLSSYEQYF. CDR3 coding DNA: TGCGCCAGCAGCGTGGGACAGTTGAGCTCCTACGAGCAGTACTTC.